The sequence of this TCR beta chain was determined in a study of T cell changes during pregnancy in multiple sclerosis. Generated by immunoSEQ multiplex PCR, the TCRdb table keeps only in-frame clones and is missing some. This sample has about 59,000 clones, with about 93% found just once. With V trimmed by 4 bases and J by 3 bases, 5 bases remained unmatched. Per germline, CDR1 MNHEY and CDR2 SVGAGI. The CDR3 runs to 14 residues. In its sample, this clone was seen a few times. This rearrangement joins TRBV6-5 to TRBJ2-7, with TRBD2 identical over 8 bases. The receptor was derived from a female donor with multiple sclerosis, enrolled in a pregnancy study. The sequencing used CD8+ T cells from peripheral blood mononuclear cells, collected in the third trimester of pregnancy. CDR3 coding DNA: TGTGCCAGCAGTTTTAGCGGGAACGGCTACGAGCAGTACTTC. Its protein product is CASSFSGNGYEQYF.